Shown below are 15 T cell receptor beta chains from a single sample sequenced in a study of CXCR3-negative and CXCR3-positive naive CD8 T cells. Broader study findings: For CXCR3-positive naive cells, TRB CDR3s were more hydrophobic than those of CXCR3-negative naive cells.

Antigens for these TCRs are unknown. UMI-labeled 5' RACE yielded the TRB cDNA libraries. Reanalyzing the 5' RACE reads, TCRdb keeps one entry per CDR3 protein, without DNA. The specimen's table records under 75,000 distinct CDR3 sequences. Sequencing was performed on naive CXCR3+ CD8+ T cells from blood. Subset reported: CD45RO-CCR7+CD27+CD95- naive CD8+ T cells expressing CXCR3 (TNR3+). The receptors were gathered from a human donor in good health. Some clones in this sample may be carry-over from other donors' samples.

V and J are TRBV9 and TRBJ2-7; TCRdb outputs TRBD1, but without DNA this stays unchecked. Germline assignment: CDR1 SGDLS and CDR2 YYNGEE. This CDR3 has 16 amino acids. The CDR3 here is CASSAYSGTGAGEQYF.

The chain carries TRBV9 and TRBJ1-4. The CDR3 covers 13 residues. CDR1 and CDR2 from the germline V gene are SGDLS and YYNGEE. CDR3 region: CASSPHAGEKLFF.

The chain links TRBV9 to TRBJ2-5; no DNA is available, so the TRBD1 call from TCRdb remains unchecked. This CDR3 spans 17 amino acids. Germline CDR1 reads SGDLS; CDR2 reads YYNGEE. The CDR3 loop is CASSPPGYEGGQETQYF.

The chain combines TRBV9 with TRBJ2-1; TCRdb's D call, TRBD1, is unchecked because there is no DNA. Germline V gene lookup returns CDR1 SGDLS and CDR2 YYNGEE. The CDR3 runs 15 residues. Here the CDR3 reads CASSGGGFGLNEKFF.

The chain uses TRBV2 and TRBJ1-1; TCRdb picks TRBD1, but there is no DNA to check that call. Per germline, CDR1 SNHLY and CDR2 FYNNEI. CDR3 length: 15 amino acids. CDR3 loop: CASTRSEESYTEAFF.

CDR3 region: CASSLAVGQGHEQFF. This chain joins TRBV7-9 and TRBJ2-1; there is no DNA to check the TCRdb D call of TRBD1. The CDR3 spans 15 residues. Germline values: CDR1 SEHNR, CDR2 FQNEAQ (reference sequence).

The chain employs TRBV20-1 and TRBJ2-7. This CDR3 region has 13 residues. Germline CDR1 DFQATT, CDR2 SNEGSKA (reference sequence). The CDR3 here is CSARGRASYEQYF.

The chain joins TRBV4-2 to TRBJ1-1. This CDR3 spans 17 amino acids. The germline V gene encodes CDR1 LGHNA and CDR2 YNFKEQ. The CDR3: CASSARKDEEVNTEAFF.

The rearrangement uses TRBV7-9 and TRBJ1-2. The CDR3 loop spans 15 amino acids. Germline V lookup: CDR1 SEHNR, CDR2 FQNEAQ (reference sequence). This CDR3 is CASSPRGIGSYGYTF.

The rearrangement links TRBV29-1 to TRBJ1-2. The CDR3 is made up of 17 amino acids. CDR1 and CDR2 from the germline V gene are SQVTM and ANQGSEA. This CDR3 is CSVEDFWQGGTSYGYTF.

The V call is TRBV11-3, the J call TRBJ2-7. The germline V gene has CDR1 SGHNT and CDR2 YENEEA. The CDR3 runs to 14 residues. CDR3 protein: CASSFGGNSYEQYF.

CDR3 loop: CACDRGGSYNEQFF. This sequence joins TRBV19 and TRBJ2-1; TCRdb picks TRBD1, but there is no DNA to check that call. The CDR3 has 14 amino acids. Per the germline V gene, CDR1 is LNHDA and CDR2 is SQIVND (reference sequence).

The chain links TRBV5-1 to TRBJ2-3; with no DNA, the TCRdb D assignment of TRBD2 cannot be verified. The CDR3 covers 19 residues. Germline V gene sequence: CDR1 SGHRS, CDR2 YFSETQ. CDR3: CASSLEVSGGSSFTDTQYF.

This chain links TRBV13 with TRBJ2-1. Germline loops: CDR1 PRHDT, CDR2 FYEKMQ (reference sequence). CDR3 size: 15 residues. The CDR3 sequence is CASTSTGTPYNEQFF.

V and J are TRBV7-9 and TRBJ2-1; with no DNA, the TCRdb D assignment of TRBD1 cannot be verified. Germline V gene data show CDR1 as SEHNR and CDR2 as FQNEAQ (reference sequence). The CDR3 covers 16 residues. This CDR3 reads CASSSGTGWGYNEQFF.